This TCR beta chain was sequenced for a study of blood T cells in healthy people across ages (dated by TCRdb to between 2014 and 2017). About the full investigation: Template switching captured roughly one uniquely barcoded TCR beta cDNA molecule per two T cells in model experiments. Using deep sequencing normalized with unique cDNA molecular identifiers, the study measured how TCR beta repertoire diversity changes with age. Four age groups were formed from the donors: young (average 16 years), middle-aged (around 41), aged (around 62) and long-lived (around 82). The study analyzed two additional independent replicas of 1 million unique cDNA reads from the same blood draw for two donors, one aged 18 to 29 and one aged 80 or older. Here is what the overall study found, with its caveats: As age increased, observed TCR beta diversity per million T cells dropped in a roughly linear way, and a significant reduction was already evident by age 40. Observed TCR beta diversity correlated strongly with the percentage of naive T cells measured by flow cytometry. Compared with the aged group, the long-lived group had more naive CD4+ T cells, fewer expanded clones and increased TCR diversity, a pattern suggesting age selection. Estimates of total diversity based on one million sequenced T cells were considered lower bounds and underestimates. The CMV infection status of donors was not known, potentially confounding age-related changes in expanded clonotypes. Because profiling used bulk unsorted PBMCs, naive and antigen-experienced compartments could not be compared conclusively.

The CDR3 covers 15 residues, taking in both the cysteine and the phenylalanine. Left in the record is the CDR3 DNA by itself, 45 bases read in frame from the first base. The V end gives up 8 bases and the J end 2 bases, leaving 11 bases in the junction not matched to a gene. Library preparation employed 5' RACE. TCRdb lists the instrument as Illumina HiSeq 2500. A second PCR of roughly 7 to 11 cycles was run with a J-beta primer mix and a sample-barcoded 5' primer. A unique molecular identifier was introduced onto each TCR beta cDNA molecule by a template-switch 5' adaptor carrying 12 random nucleotides. Each sample yielded at least 2.5 million CDR3-containing paired-end reads. All of the RNA was converted into first-strand cDNA using the Mint cDNA synthesis kit, with a TRBC-specific oligonucleotide serving as the primer. Following uracil-DNA glycosylase treatment, all cDNA underwent a first 18-cycle PCR with the universal primers M1SS and BC2_uni_R. Regarding the original processing steps: For normalization, 1 million high-quality reads were randomly selected from each sample, with every read carrying a distinct molecular identifier. Reads sharing molecular identifiers were discarded rather than binned into consensus sequences. CDR3 identification, clonotype clustering and error correction used MiTCR with a Q25 quality threshold and the strictest error-elimination algorithm. A nonparametric unseen species model with Euler transformation was used to estimate a lower bound on total TCR beta diversity. In-frame beta chains were kept once TCRdb had trimmed the public reads at Q25 with fastp and called clones with MiXCR. Every entry covers one CDR3 protein and lists the most common genes and DNA from its rows. TCRdb's processing, not the authors', yielded these V and J calls. The sample table lists 800,000 to 950,000 distinct CDR3 sequences, around 29% of them with a count of one. About 10% of the sample belongs to the ten largest clones.

With respect to this clonotype: Its antigen is still unknown. Base qualities are not recorded, but no much larger clone differs from it by a single base.

Systemically healthy Caucasian individuals from Russia, 35 to 50 in total and aged about 6 to 95 years, were included as donors. Ten milliliters of peripheral blood were drawn from each donor into EDTA-treated Vacutainer tubes. Ficoll-Paque density-gradient centrifugation was used to isolate PBMCs, with at least 6.5 million per sample. Total RNA, at least 5 micrograms per sample, was extracted from PBMCs with Trizol reagent. For every donor, flow cytometry on a PBMC aliquot measured the percentage of naive CD45RAhigh/CD27high T cells. These sequences were also reported in another study, on T cells of mothers and their children. Per the second study: The donors were nine systemically healthy Caucasian individuals, made up of three mothers and their six children. cDNA synthesis consumed the entire amount of extracted RNA, loaded at about 1.5 ug RNA in each 15 ul reaction. Sample barcodes and 2-4 random nucleotides were added via the M1S primer in the second PCR. Over 9.5 million TCR beta CDR3 reads were obtained for each mother, and millions of reads were obtained for each child. Thymic selection shapes the output of TCR recombination in a similar way in related and unrelated pairs, and inherited differences have a minor effect. Normalized repertoire overlap was always found to be slightly, but never significantly, higher in related mother-child pairs than in unrelated mother-child pairs. No persistent microchimeric T cell clones were detected, at a sensitivity of roughly 99 clones per million clonotypes. Deep NGS was used in the study to compare the TCR beta repertoires of mothers and children and to look for features that separate related mother-child pairs from unrelated individuals. On average, the children were roughly 10 +/- 4 years old, while the mothers were roughly 36 +/- 4 years old. Libraries were sequenced on Illumina HiSeq 2000 with 100+100 nt paired-end reads after adapter ligation with NEBNext reagents. To prevent cross-contamination, the mother and child libraries were prepared one month apart and sequenced in separate runs. Between roughly 450,000 and 2,000,000 distinct TCR beta clonotypes were identified per donor. Naive TCR beta clonotypes were estimated from low-frequency clonotypes matched to each donor's FACS-determined naive share, without sorting.

The sample taken for sequencing was blood. The receptor comes from a woman between 40 and 55 years old in good health. The chain is assembled from TRBV12-3 or TRBV12-4 and TRBJ1-2, with 7 central nucleotides matching TRBD1. The CDR3 region: CASHDDRVSNYGYTF. The nucleotide sequence reads as follows: TGTGCCAGCCACGATGACAGGGTATCGAACTATGGCTACACCTTC.